This TCR beta chain is drawn from a study of CD8+ T cells in alopecia areata. Overall study: Treatment ran 6 to 18 months, with 6 months of follow-up afterward. Scoring of treated patients' severity used the percentage of affected scalp area. General study results and limits: Resident alphabeta T cells of normal skin are also sequenced in scalp samples.

Treatment defined: oral pan-JAK inhibitor, 5-10 mg twice daily. Concerning this clone: Antigen specificity is unknown.

Reverse transcribed after extraction, RNA yielded cDNA as the sequencing template. Libraries were prepared by immunoSEQ multiplex PCR; TCRdb keeps only in-frame clonotypes and omits some of them. The table shows 95,000 to 110,000 clones, with roughly 84% occurring only once. V dropped 5 bases and J dropped 5; count of bases not matched to a gene: 6. Germline-derived CDR1 and CDR2 are SEHNR and FQNEAQ (reference sequence). The CDR3 length is 14 residues. This receptor was taken from a human donor with alopecia areata. This chain links TRBV7-9 with TRBJ2-7, with TRBD1 matching over 10 bases. The sequenced sample was CD8+ T cells sorted from blood, obtained at week 24, from a patient treated with tofacitinib. CDR3: CASSTRQGADEQYF. CDR3 coding DNA: TGTGCCAGCAGCACGCGACAGGGGGCCGACGAGCAGTACTTC.